Listed below are T cell receptor beta chains from one sample, sequenced in a study of Ad26.COV2.S vaccination and SARS-CoV-2 variants. Assay: immunoSEQ multiplex PCR; the TCRdb copy retains only in-frame clones and omits some. The profile shows approximately 350,000 clones, 80% to 90% of them singletons. This specimen was peripheral blood, taken in a trial of Ad26.COV2.S vaccine versus placebo. The receptors derive from a person aged 18-65 years who received the Ad26.COV2.S COVID-19 vaccine or a placebo. Both conserved end residues are part of each CDR3. Each record gives: V gene, J gene, clone size, D gene, CDR3 protein, CDR3 DNA. A D gene is named only where the DNA matches it firmly. Expanded clones are given a class, and other clones once, few, many or no size at all.

TRBV10-3,TRBJ2-1,-,-,CAIKPTGTYNEQFF,TGTGCCATCAAGCCGACGGGAACCTACAATGAGCAGTTCTTC
TRBV6-6,TRBJ2-6,once,-,CASGSGANVLTF,TGTGCCAGCGGGTCTGGGGCCAACGTCCTGACTTTC
TRBV28,TRBJ1-3,-,TRBD1,CASSLLDLRGTGNTIYF,TGTGCCAGCAGTCTTTTGGACCTCAGGGGGACAGGAAACACCATATATTTT
TRBV16,TRBJ1-4,-,-,CASSQSLSGEKLFF,TGTGCCAGCAGCCAATCTTTGTCGGGGGAAAAACTGTTTTTT
TRBV5-1,TRBJ2-3,-,TRBD2,CASSISGSASSTDTQYF,TGCGCCAGCAGCATTAGCGGGAGCGCTTCTAGCACAGATACGCAGTATTTT
TRBV19,TRBJ1-1,-,-,CASSIEGGTEAFF,TGTGCCAGTAGTATTGAAGGGGGTACTGAAGCTTTCTTT
TRBV5-5,TRBJ1-5,few,-,CASSRSLMGGNQPQHF,TGTGCCAGCAGCCGGAGCCTAATGGGTGGAAATCAGCCCCAGCATTTT
TRBV6-2/TRBV6-3,TRBJ1-1,-,-,CASSYPYAEAFF,TGTGCCAGCAGTTATCCCTACGCTGAAGCTTTCTTT
TRBV27,TRBJ1-2,-,-,CASSLTLDGNYGYTF,TGTGCCAGCAGCCTCACCTTGGACGGCAACTATGGCTACACCTTC
TRBV10-3,TRBJ1-2,-,-,CAIKAEYNYGYTF,TGTGCCATCAAGGCGGAATATAACTATGGCTACACCTTC
TRBV5-1,TRBJ2-7,few,TRBD1,CASSWTGTNEQYF,TGCGCCAGCAGCTGGACAGGGACCAACGAGCAGTACTTC
TRBV9,TRBJ1-1,-,TRBD1,CASSVGGTRRGLVNTEAFF,TGTGCCAGCAGCGTAGGAGGAACGAGGAGGGGGCTGGTGAACACTGAAGCTTTCTTT
TRBV12-3/TRBV12-4,TRBJ2-5,-,-,CASSLGETQYF,TGTGCCAGCAGTTTGGGAGAGACCCAGTACTTC
TRBV27,TRBJ2-7,-,TRBD1,CASSRQGPLVEQYF,TGTGCCAGCAGCCGACAGGGCCCGCTGGTCGAGCAGTACTTC
TRBV30,TRBJ2-1,-,TRBD2,CAWALGHSGRGYNEQFF,TGTGCCTGGGCATTGGGACATAGCGGGAGAGGTTACAATGAGCAGTTCTTC
TRBV30,TRBJ1-5,-,-,CAWRMGQSSNQPQHF,TGTGCCTGGAGAATGGGGCAGTCAAGCAATCAGCCCCAGCATTTT
TRBV6-5,TRBJ1-2,-,-,CASSYSSGYSYGYTF,TGTGCCAGCAGTTACTCTTCAGGGTATTCTTATGGCTACACCTTC
TRBV13,TRBJ1-2,-,-,CASSLAPDNYGYTF,TGTGCCAGCAGCTTAGCACCGGATAACTATGGCTACACCTTC
TRBV19,TRBJ2-4,-,-,CASSWGGIQYF,TGTGCCTCTTCCTGGGGTGGCATTCAGTACTTC
TRBV24-1,TRBJ2-1,-,TRBD2,CATSDAASGSSDEQFF,TGTGCCACCAGTGATGCCGCAAGCGGGAGTAGCGATGAGCAGTTCTTC
TRBV9,TRBJ2-5,-,-,CASSAQDREETQYF,TGTGCCAGCAGCGCCCAGGACAGAGAAGAGACCCAGTACTTC
TRBV29-1,TRBJ1-2,-,-,CSVRPGTDGYTF,TGCAGCGTTAGGCCGGGAACGGATGGCTACACCTTC
TRBV12-5,TRBJ2-2,-,TRBD1,CASGSGTGLVSGELFF,TGTGCTAGTGGGTCCGGGACAGGGCTAGTATCCGGGGAGCTGTTTTTT
TRBV2,TRBJ1-4,-,-,CASSEQGGSKLFF,TGTGCCAGCAGTGAACAGGGAGGTTCAAAACTGTTTTTT
TRBV12-3/TRBV12-4,TRBJ2-2,-,-,CASSPRTTGELFF,TGTGCCAGCAGTCCCCGGACCACCGGGGAGCTGTTTTTT
TRBV10-3,TRBJ2-7,-,-,CAISDKGERTYEQYF,TGTGCCATCAGTGACAAGGGAGAGAGAACCTACGAGCAGTACTTC
TRBV2,TRBJ1-6,-,-,CASTVGTPQNSPLHF,TGTGCCAGCACGGTTGGGACACCTCAAAATTCACCCCTCCACTTT
TRBV11-2,TRBJ2-7,-,-,CASSSTTTAYF,TGTGCCAGCAGCTCGACTACGACGGCGTACTTC
TRBV6-5,TRBJ1-5,-,-,CASSLALPSNQPQHF,TGTGCCAGCAGTCTGGCCCTTCCCAGCAATCAGCCCCAGCATTTT
TRBV27,TRBJ2-7,-,-,CASSPRAGRVYEQYF,TGTGCCAGCAGTCCTCGGGCGGGTCGTGTCTACGAGCAGTACTTC
TRBV7-2,TRBJ1-2,-,-,CASSAQLNYGYTF,TGTGCCAGCAGCGCCCAGCTTAACTATGGCTACACCTTC
TRBV7-2,TRBJ1-1,-,TRBD1,CASSLRQGAGTEAFF,TGTGCCAGCAGCTTGAGACAGGGGGCCGGCACTGAAGCTTTCTTT
TRBV4-1,TRBJ1-6,few,TRBD1,CASSRDRGQSPLHF,TGCGCCAGCAGCCGGGACAGGGGGCAGTCACCCCTCCACTTT
TRBV13,TRBJ2-3,once,-,CASSLTPGDTQYF,TGTGCCAGCAGCCTGACGCCCGGGGATACGCAGTATTTT
TRBV4-2,TRBJ1-2,few,-,CASSHRGGGAYGYTF,TGTGCCAGCAGCCACCGAGGGGGGGGTGCCTATGGCTACACCTTC
TRBV2,TRBJ2-3,-,TRBD2,CASPSGSLRTDTQYF,TGTGCCAGCCCTAGCGGGTCCTTGAGGACAGATACGCAGTATTTT